Below, one T cell receptor beta chain is given with its context. TCRdb keeps only in-frame clones here, not all; method: immunoSEQ multiplex PCR. The sample lists nearly 85,000 clones; more than 75% were seen once. This sample was included in a study of cytotoxic CD8 clonotypes in ibrutinib-treated CLL. Germline V gene sequence: CDR1 SGHDT, CDR2 YYEEEE. The germline V and J ends were trimmed by 4 bases and 4 bases, with 11 bases remaining between them. CDR3 length: 13 residues. This TCR was recovered from a human donor with chronic lymphocytic leukemia. V gene TRBV5-6 combines with J gene TRBJ1-2; D is uncertain. Material: PBMCs, obtained after 12 months of ibrutinib treatment. The CDR3 sequence: CASSLSNLYGYTF. CDR3 nucleotide sequence: TGTGCCAGCAGCCTCAGTAACCTCTATGGCTACACCTTC.